The rows below give T cell receptor beta chains drawn from one sample of a study of CD8+ T cells in alopecia areata. Libraries were prepared by immunoSEQ multiplex PCR; TCRdb keeps only in-frame clonotypes and omits some of them. Among 95,000 to 100,000 clones, 60% to 75% were seen once, and the ten largest hold roughly a sixth. The sample was CD8+ T cells sorted from blood, taken at week 4, from a patient treated with tofacitinib. These receptor sequences come from a human donor with alopecia areata. Each CDR3 is given with its conserved first and last residue. The order of the fields is CDR3 DNA, CDR3 protein, D gene, clone size, V gene, J gene. The D gene is left open where the match is weak. Size tells how often a clone was seen (once, few, many) or the class of an expanded clone, and some rows leave it out.

CDR3 DNA: TGTGCCTGGACCGCGGGACTAGCGGGATTCACAGATACGCAGTATTTT; CDR3 protein: CAWTAGLAGFTDTQYF; D gene: TRBD2; clone size: NA; V gene: TRBV30; J gene: TRBJ2-3
CDR3 DNA: TGCGCCAGCAGCTCCCTAGCGGGAGGGGACTACGAGCAGTACTTC; CDR3 protein: CASSSLAGGDYEQYF; D gene: TRBD2; clone size: NA; V gene: TRBV4-1; J gene: TRBJ2-7
CDR3 DNA: TGTGCCAGCAGCTTGTCCGCGAACTCCTACAATGAGCAGTTCTTC; CDR3 protein: CASSLSANSYNEQFF; D gene: NA; clone size: once; V gene: TRBV5-6; J gene: TRBJ2-1
CDR3 DNA: TGTGCCAGCAGTCCCCGGACCTCCACGGGAAGGGATACGCAGTATTTT; CDR3 protein: CASSPRTSTGRDTQYF; D gene: NA; clone size: many; V gene: TRBV28; J gene: TRBJ2-3
CDR3 DNA: TGTGCCAGCAGCTCACCCCTACAGGGCATAGCTTTCTTT; CDR3 protein: CASSSPLQGIAFF; D gene: NA; clone size: few; V gene: TRBV9; J gene: TRBJ1-1
CDR3 DNA: TGCGCCAGCAGCTTGGGGGGGCGACAGGGTGAGGAAGAGACCCAGTACTTC; CDR3 protein: CASSLGGRQGEEETQYF; D gene: TRBD1; clone size: NA; V gene: TRBV5-1; J gene: TRBJ2-5
CDR3 DNA: TGTGCCAGCAGCTTAGTAAGCTACAATGAGCAGTTCTTC; CDR3 protein: CASSLVSYNEQFF; D gene: NA; clone size: NA; V gene: TRBV7-2; J gene: TRBJ2-1
CDR3 DNA: TGTGCCAGCAGTTTAAGGCGGGGTGGGGACAGCCCAATTTACTCCTACGAGCAGTACTTC; CDR3 protein: CASSLRRGGDSPIYSYEQYF; D gene: NA; clone size: few; V gene: TRBV28; J gene: TRBJ2-7
CDR3 DNA: TGTGCCAGCAGCTTCATGGGACAGGGGCTCTATGGCTACACCTTC; CDR3 protein: CASSFMGQGLYGYTF; D gene: TRBD1; clone size: NA; V gene: TRBV7-9; J gene: TRBJ1-2
CDR3 DNA: TGCAGCGTTGATCCAGGGGGCGTTGAGCAGTTCTTC; CDR3 protein: CSVDPGGVEQFF; D gene: TRBD1; clone size: few; V gene: TRBV29-1; J gene: TRBJ2-1
CDR3 DNA: TGTGCCAGCAGCCCGTCCAGCGCTCATTACGAGCAGTACTTC; CDR3 protein: CASSPSSAHYEQYF; D gene: NA; clone size: NA; V gene: TRBV9; J gene: TRBJ2-7
CDR3 DNA: TGTGCCAGTAGTACCCGGGGAGAGGAACTTCTTAGCACAGATACGCAGTATTTT; CDR3 protein: CASSTRGEELLSTDTQYF; D gene: NA; clone size: NA; V gene: TRBV19; J gene: TRBJ2-3
CDR3 DNA: TGTGCCAGCAGCTTTCGACAGCACAATGAGCAGTTCTTC; CDR3 protein: CASSFRQHNEQFF; D gene: NA; clone size: NA; V gene: TRBV7-6; J gene: TRBJ2-1
CDR3 DNA: TGTGCCAGCAGTCCCGTTCGCTTGGACAGTAAGGGGAACGAGCAGTACTTC; CDR3 protein: CASSPVRLDSKGNEQYF; D gene: NA; clone size: NA; V gene: TRBV28; J gene: TRBJ2-7
CDR3 DNA: TGTGCCAGCAGTGACGGGGCTTTTAGCAATCAGCCCCAGCATTTT; CDR3 protein: CASSDGAFSNQPQHF; D gene: NA; clone size: NA; V gene: TRBV25-1; J gene: TRBJ1-5
CDR3 DNA: TGTGCCAGCAGCTGGCTAGGGACAGGGTCCTACGAGCAGTACTTC; CDR3 protein: CASSWLGTGSYEQYF; D gene: TRBD1; clone size: NA; V gene: TRBV7-8; J gene: TRBJ2-7
CDR3 DNA: TGTGCCAGCAGTCCCTCCTCACTAGCGTCCTACGAGCAGTACTTC; CDR3 protein: CASSPSSLASYEQYF; D gene: TRBD2; clone size: NA; V gene: TRBV27; J gene: TRBJ2-7
CDR3 DNA: TGTGCCAGCAGCTTAGTGCAGCGGGGGCTTTACAATGAGCAGTTCTTC; CDR3 protein: CASSLVQRGLYNEQFF; D gene: TRBD2; clone size: NA; V gene: TRBV7-2; J gene: TRBJ2-1
CDR3 DNA: TGTGCCAGCAGCGTAGAGGGCAGGGCGAGCTCACCCCTCCACTTT; CDR3 protein: CASSVEGRASSPLHF; D gene: NA; clone size: NA; V gene: TRBV9; J gene: TRBJ1-6
CDR3 DNA: TGTGCCAGCAGCGGGGGACACCATAAAAAGTACTTC; CDR3 protein: CASSGGHHKKYF; D gene: NA; clone size: NA; V gene: TRBV13; J gene: TRBJ2-7
CDR3 DNA: TGTGCCAGCGATCTTGGGACTAGCGGAAACTCCTACGAGCAGTACTTC; CDR3 protein: CASDLGTSGNSYEQYF; D gene: TRBD2; clone size: NA; V gene: TRBV28; J gene: TRBJ2-7
CDR3 DNA: TGTGCCAGCAGCTTAGCGGGGGTTACCCAAGAGACCCAGTACTTC; CDR3 protein: CASSLAGVTQETQYF; D gene: NA; clone size: NA; V gene: TRBV13; J gene: TRBJ2-5
CDR3 DNA: TGCGCCAGCAGCGAAGGTTACTCTGGAAACACCATATATTTT; CDR3 protein: CASSEGYSGNTIYF; D gene: NA; clone size: once; V gene: TRBV5-1; J gene: TRBJ1-3
CDR3 DNA: TGCGCCAGCAGCTCACCCCATGGAGGGGCCGGCACAGATACGCAGTATTTT; CDR3 protein: CASSSPHGGAGTDTQYF; D gene: NA; clone size: once; V gene: TRBV4-1; J gene: TRBJ2-3
CDR3 DNA: TGTGCCAGCAGCCAACAGGGCACCTACGAGCAGTACTTC; CDR3 protein: CASSQQGTYEQYF; D gene: NA; clone size: few; V gene: TRBV6-5; J gene: TRBJ2-7
CDR3 DNA: TGTGCCTGGAGTGGCCGGGACTATCACACCGGGGAGCTGTTTTTT; CDR3 protein: CAWSGRDYHTGELFF; D gene: TRBD2; clone size: NA; V gene: TRBV30; J gene: TRBJ2-2
CDR3 DNA: TGTGCCAGTAGGACAGGGTTGAACACTGAAGCTTTCTTT; CDR3 protein: CASRTGLNTEAFF; D gene: TRBD1; clone size: NA; V gene: TRBV19; J gene: TRBJ1-1
CDR3 DNA: TGTGCCAGCAGCCAAGAACGGACAGGGAGGAGCAATCAGCCCCAGCATTTT; CDR3 protein: CASSQERTGRSNQPQHF; D gene: TRBD1; clone size: NA; V gene: TRBV4-2; J gene: TRBJ1-5
CDR3 DNA: TGTGCCAGCAGTGGGGACAGTCTCGCCGGGGCCAACGTCCTGACTTTC; CDR3 protein: CASSGDSLAGANVLTF; D gene: TRBD1; clone size: NA; V gene: TRBV28; J gene: TRBJ2-6
CDR3 DNA: TGTGCCAGCAGCTTATCACTTAAGGCCAACGTCCTGACTTTC; CDR3 protein: CASSLSLKANVLTF; D gene: NA; clone size: NA; V gene: TRBV7-9; J gene: TRBJ2-6